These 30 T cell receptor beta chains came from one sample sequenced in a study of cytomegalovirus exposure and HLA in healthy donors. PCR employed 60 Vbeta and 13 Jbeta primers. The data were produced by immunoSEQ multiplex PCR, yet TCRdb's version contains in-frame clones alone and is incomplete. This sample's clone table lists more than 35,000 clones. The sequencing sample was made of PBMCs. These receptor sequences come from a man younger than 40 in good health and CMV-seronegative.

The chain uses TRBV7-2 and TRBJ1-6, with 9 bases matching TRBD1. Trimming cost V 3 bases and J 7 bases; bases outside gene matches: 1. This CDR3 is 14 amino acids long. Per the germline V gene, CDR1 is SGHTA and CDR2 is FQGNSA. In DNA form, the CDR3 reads TGTGCCAGCAGCTTGGACAGGGGCAATTCACCCCTCCACTTT. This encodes CASSLDRGNSPLHF.

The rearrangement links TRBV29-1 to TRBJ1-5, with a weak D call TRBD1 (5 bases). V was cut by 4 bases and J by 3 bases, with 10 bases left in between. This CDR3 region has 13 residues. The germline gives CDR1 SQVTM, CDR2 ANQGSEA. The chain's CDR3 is CSVGAGLNQPQHF. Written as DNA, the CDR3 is TGCAGCGTTGGCGCAGGGCTCAATCAGCCCCAGCATTTT.

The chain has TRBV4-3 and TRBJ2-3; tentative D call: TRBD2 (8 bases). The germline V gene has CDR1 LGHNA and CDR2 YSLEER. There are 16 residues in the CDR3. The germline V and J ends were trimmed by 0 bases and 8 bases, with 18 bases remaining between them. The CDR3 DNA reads TGCGCCAGCAGCCAAGATCCAGCGGGGGCAGGGGGTACGCAGTATTTT. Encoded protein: CASSQDPAGAGGTQYF.

This CDR3 reads CSVDRDTEAFF. CDR3 DNA: TGCAGCGTTGACAGGGACACTGAAGCTTTCTTT. The rearrangement joins TRBV29-1 to TRBJ1-1, with D perhaps TRBD1 (5 bases). The germline CDR1 and CDR2 sequences are SQVTM and ANQGSEA. Trimming left V 3 bases short and J 3 bases short, with 5 bases between. CDR3 length: 11 residues.

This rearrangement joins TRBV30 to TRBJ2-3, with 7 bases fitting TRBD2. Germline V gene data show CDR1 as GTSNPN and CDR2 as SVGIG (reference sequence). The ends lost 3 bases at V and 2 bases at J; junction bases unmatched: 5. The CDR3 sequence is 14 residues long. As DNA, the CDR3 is TGTGCCTGGAGGGGGGGAGGGCACACAGATACGCAGTATTTT. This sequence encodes CAWRGGGHTDTQYF.

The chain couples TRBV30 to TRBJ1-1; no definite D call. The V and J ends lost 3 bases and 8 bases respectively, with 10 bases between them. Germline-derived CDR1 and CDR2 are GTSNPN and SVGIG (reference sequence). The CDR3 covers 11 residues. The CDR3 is CAWRRLAEAFF. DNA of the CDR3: TGTGCCTGGAGGCGGTTGGCCGAAGCTTTCTTT.

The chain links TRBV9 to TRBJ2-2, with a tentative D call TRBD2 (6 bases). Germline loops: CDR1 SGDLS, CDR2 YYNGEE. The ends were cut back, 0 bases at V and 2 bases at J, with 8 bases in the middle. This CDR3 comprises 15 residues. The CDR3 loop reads CASSVVGGNTGELFF. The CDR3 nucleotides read TGTGCCAGCAGCGTAGTGGGGGGAAACACCGGGGAGCTGTTTTTT.

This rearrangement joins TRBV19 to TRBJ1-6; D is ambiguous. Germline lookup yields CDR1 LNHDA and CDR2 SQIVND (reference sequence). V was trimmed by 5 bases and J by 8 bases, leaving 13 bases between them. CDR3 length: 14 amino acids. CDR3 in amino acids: CASSGRWTYSPLHF. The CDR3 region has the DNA TGTGCCAGTAGTGGCAGGTGGACTTATTCACCCCTCCACTTT.

CDR3 in DNA: TGTGCCTGGAGCCAGGGGCTAGCTAACTATGGCTACACCTTC. It encodes CAWSQGLANYGYTF. The chain uses TRBV30 and TRBJ1-2; possibly TRBD1 for D (6 bases). Germline CDR1 and CDR2: GTSNPN and SVGIG (reference sequence). The CDR3 length is 14 residues. V was clipped by 3 bases and J by 0 bases, with 11 bases between them.

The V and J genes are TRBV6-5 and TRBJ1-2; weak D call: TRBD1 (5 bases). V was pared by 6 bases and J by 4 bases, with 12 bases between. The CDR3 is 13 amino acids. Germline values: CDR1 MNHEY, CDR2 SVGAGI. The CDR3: CASRTTDPYGYTF. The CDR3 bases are TGTGCCAGCAGGACGACAGACCCCTATGGCTACACCTTC.

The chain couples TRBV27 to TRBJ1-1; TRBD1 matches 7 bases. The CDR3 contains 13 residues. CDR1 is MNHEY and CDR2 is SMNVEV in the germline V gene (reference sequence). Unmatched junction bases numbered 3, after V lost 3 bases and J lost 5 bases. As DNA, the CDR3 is TGTGCCAGCAGTTTGACAGGGAGGACTGAAGCTTTCTTT. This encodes CASSLTGRTEAFF.

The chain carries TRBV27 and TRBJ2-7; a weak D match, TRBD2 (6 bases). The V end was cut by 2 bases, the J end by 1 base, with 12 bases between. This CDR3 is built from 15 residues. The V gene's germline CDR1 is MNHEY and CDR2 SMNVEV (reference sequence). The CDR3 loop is CASSLRLDVSYEQYF. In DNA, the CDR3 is TGTGCCAGCAGTTTAAGACTAGATGTGTCCTACGAGCAGTACTTC.

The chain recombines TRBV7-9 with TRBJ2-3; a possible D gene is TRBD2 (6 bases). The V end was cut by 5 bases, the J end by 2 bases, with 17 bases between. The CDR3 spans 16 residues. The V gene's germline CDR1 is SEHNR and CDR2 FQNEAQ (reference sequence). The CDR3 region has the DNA TGTGCCAGCAGCAGTTTCCTAGCGCCTCTCACAGATACGCAGTATTTT. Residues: CASSSFLAPLTDTQYF.

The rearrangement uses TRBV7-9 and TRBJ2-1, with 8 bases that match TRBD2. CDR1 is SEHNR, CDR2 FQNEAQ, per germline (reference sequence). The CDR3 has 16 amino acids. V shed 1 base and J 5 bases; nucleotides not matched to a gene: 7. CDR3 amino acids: CASSLGAGGWDNEQFF. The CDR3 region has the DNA TGTGCCAGCAGCTTAGGGGCGGGAGGATGGGACAATGAGCAGTTCTTC.

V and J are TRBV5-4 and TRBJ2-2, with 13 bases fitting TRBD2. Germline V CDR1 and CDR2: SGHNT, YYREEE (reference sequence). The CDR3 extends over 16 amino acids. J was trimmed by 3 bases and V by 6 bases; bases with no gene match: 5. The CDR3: CASKTSGRADTGELFF. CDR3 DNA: TGTGCCAGCAAAACTAGCGGGAGGGCCGACACCGGGGAGCTGTTTTTT.

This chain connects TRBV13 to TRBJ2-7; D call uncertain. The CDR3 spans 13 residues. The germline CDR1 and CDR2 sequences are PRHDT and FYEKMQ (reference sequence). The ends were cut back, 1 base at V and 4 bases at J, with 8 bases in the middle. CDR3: CASSLALTYEQYF. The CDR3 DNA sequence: TGTGCCAGCAGCTTAGCACTGACTTACGAGCAGTACTTC.

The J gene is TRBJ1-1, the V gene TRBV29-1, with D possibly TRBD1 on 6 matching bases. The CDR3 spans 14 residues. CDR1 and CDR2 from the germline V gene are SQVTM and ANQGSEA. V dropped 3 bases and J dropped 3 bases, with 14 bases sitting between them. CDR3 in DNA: TGCAGCGTTGATGTCCGGGGGGCACACACTGAAGCTTTCTTT. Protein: CSVDVRGAHTEAFF.

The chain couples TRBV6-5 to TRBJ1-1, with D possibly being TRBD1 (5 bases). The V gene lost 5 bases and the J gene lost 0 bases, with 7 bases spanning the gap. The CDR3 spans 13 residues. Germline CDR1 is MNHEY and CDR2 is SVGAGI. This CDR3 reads CASSRGLNTEAFF. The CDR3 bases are TGTGCCAGCAGTAGGGGATTGAACACTGAAGCTTTCTTT.

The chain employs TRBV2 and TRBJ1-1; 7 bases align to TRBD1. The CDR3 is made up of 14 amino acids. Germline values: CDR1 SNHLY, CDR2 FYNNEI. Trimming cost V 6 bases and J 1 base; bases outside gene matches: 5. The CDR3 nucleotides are TGTGCCAGCAGGCCGGGACAGCAGAACACTGAAGCTTTCTTT. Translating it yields CASRPGQQNTEAFF.

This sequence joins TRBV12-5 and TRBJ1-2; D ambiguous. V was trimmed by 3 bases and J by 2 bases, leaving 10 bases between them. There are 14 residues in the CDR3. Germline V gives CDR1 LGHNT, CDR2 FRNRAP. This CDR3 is CASGFSGSNYGYTF. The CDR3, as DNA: TGTGCTAGTGGTTTCAGCGGGTCCAACTATGGCTACACCTTC.

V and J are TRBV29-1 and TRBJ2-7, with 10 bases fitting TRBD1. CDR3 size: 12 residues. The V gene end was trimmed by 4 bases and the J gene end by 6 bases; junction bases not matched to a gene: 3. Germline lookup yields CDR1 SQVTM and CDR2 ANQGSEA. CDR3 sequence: CSVGGQGREQYF. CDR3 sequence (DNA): TGCAGCGTTGGGGGACAGGGGCGCGAGCAGTACTTC.

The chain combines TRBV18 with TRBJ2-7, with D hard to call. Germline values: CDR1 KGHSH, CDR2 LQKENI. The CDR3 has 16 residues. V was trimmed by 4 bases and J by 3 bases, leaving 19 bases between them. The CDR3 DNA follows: TGTGCCAGCTCACAACCACTACACCTGCCGAGCTACGAGCAGTACTTC. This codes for CASSQPLHLPSYEQYF.

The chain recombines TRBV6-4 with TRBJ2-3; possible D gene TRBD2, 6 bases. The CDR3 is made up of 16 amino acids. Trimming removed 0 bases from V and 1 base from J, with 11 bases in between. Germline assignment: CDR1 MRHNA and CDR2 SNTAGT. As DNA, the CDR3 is TGTGCCAGCAGTGACTCGCGGGACGGAGGCACAGATACGCAGTATTTT. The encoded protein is CASSDSRDGGTDTQYF.

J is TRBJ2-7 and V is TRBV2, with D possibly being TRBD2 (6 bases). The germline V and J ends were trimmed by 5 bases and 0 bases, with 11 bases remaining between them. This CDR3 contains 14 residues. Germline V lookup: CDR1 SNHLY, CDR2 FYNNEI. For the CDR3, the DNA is TGTGCCAGCAGTATTGAGCGGGTCTCCTACGAGCAGTACTTC. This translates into CASSIERVSYEQYF.

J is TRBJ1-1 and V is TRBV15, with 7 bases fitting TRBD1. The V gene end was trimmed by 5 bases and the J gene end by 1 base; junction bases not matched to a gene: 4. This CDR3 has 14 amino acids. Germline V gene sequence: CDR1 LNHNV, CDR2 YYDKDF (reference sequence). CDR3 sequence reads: CATSGGQRNTEAFF. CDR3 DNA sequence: TGTGCCACCAGCGGGGGACAGAGGAACACTGAAGCTTTCTTT.

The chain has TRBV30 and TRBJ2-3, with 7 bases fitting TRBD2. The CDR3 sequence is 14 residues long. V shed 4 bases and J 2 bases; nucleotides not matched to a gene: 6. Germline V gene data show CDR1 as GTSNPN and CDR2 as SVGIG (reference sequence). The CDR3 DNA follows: TGTGCCTGGACAGGCGGGAGCTTCACAGATACGCAGTATTTT. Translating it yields CAWTGGSFTDTQYF. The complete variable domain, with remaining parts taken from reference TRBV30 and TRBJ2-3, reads SQTIHQWPATLVQPVGSPLSLECTVEGTSNPNLYWYRQAAGRGLQLLFYSVGIGQISSEVPQNLSASRPQDRQFILSSKKLLLSDSGFYLCAWTGGSFTDTQYFGPGTRLTVL.

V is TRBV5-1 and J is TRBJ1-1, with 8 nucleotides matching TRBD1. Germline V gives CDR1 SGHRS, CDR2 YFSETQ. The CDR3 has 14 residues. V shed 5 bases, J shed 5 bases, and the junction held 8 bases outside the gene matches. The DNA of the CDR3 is TGCGCCAGCAGTTCTCCGGGACAGGCAACTGAAGCTTTCTTT. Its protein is CASSSPGQATEAFF.

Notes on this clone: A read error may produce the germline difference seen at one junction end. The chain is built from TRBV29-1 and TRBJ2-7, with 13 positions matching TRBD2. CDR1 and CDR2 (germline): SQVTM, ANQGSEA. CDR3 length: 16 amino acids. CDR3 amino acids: CSVEGLAGVNTYEQYF. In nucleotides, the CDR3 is TGCAGCGTAGAAGGACTAGCGGGAGTGAACACCTACGAGCAGTACTTC.

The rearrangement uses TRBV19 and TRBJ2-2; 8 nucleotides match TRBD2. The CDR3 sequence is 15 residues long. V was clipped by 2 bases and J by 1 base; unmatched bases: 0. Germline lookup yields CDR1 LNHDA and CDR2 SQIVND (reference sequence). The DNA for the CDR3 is TGTGCCAGTAGTATACTAGCGGGGAACACCGGGGAGCTGTTTTTT. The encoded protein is CASSILAGNTGELFF.

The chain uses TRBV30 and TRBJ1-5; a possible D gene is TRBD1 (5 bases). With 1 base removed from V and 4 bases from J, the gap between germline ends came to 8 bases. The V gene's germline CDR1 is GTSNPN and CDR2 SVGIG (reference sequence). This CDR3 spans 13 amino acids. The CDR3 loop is CAWSDGGNQPQHF. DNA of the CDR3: TGTGCCTGGAGTGATGGGGGGAATCAGCCCCAGCATTTT.